The table lists the clone carrying this T cell receptor beta chain with a count of one. Looked up from germline, CDR1 is MNHNS and CDR2 is SASEGT. Losses at the gene ends were 3 bases for V and 0 bases for J; bases not matched to a gene: 2. This CDR3 contains 15 residues. The data were obtained in a study of blood T cell repertoires in COVID-19. Sequencing used immunoSEQ multiplex PCR; TCRdb keeps in-frame clones, though not all of them. The repertoire consists of about 330,000 clones, with approximately 88% occurring once and the leading ten covering about 4.7%. The sample was PBMCs or T cells enriched from blood (not recorded which). The chain uses TRBV6-1 and TRBJ2-1; 7 bases line up with TRBD1. The receptor's source is a man aged 25-45 years who had recovered from COVID-19. For the CDR3, the DNA is TGTGCCAGCAGTGATGGGACAGCCTCCTACAATGAGCAGTTCTTC. Protein sequence: CASSDGTASYNEQFF.